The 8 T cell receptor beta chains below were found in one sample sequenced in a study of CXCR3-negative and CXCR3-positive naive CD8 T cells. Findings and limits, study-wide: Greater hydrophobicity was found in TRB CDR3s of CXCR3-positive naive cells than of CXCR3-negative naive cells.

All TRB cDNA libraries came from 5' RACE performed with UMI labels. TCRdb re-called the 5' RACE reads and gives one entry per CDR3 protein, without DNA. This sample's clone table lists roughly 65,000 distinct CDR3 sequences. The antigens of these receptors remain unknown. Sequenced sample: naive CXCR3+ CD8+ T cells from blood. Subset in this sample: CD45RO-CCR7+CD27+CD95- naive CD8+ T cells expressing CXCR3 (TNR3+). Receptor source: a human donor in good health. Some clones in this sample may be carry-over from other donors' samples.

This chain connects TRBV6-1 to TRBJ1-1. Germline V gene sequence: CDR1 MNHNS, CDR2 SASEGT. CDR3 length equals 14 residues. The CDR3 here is CASSLFAASTEAFF.

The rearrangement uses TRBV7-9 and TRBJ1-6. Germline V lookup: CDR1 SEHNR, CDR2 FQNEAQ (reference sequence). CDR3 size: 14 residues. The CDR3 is CASSGGLFRSPLHF.

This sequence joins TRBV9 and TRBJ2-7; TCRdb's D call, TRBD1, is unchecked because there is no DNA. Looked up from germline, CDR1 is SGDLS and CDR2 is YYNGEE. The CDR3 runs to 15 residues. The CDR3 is CASSEGDYRGHEQHF.

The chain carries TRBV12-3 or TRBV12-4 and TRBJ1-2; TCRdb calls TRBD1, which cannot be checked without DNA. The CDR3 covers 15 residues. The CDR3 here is CASSFLAGTGYGYTF.

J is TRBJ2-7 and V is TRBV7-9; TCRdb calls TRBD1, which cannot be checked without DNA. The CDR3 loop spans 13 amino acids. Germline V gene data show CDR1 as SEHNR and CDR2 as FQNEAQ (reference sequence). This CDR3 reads CASSLDRGHEQYF.

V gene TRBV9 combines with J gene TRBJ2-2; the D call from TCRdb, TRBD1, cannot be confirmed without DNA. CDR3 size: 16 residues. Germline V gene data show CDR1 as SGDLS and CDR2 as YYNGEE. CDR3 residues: CASSPLFASNTGELFF.

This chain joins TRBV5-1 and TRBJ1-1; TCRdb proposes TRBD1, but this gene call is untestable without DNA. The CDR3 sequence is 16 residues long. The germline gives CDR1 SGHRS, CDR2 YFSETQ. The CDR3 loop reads CASSSRDRENDTEAFF.

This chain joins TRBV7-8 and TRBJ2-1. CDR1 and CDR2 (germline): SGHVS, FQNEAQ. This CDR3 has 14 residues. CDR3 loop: CASSLGRTDNEQFF.